Below, 19 T cell receptor beta chains from the same sample are listed, as sequenced in a study of response to subunit inactivated influenza vaccine. TCRdb itself ran the RT-PCR reads through MiXCR, one entry per CDR3 protein. The data contain approximately 730,000 distinct CDR3 sequences, 11% to 15% of them singletons. The sequencing here drew on PBMCs from blood, taken approximately 15 days before vaccination. Receptors originate from a man aged 45-65 years who received an inactivated influenza vaccine.

There are a few counts of this clonotype. The chain carries TRBV4-3 and TRBJ1-4; D unresolved. V was clipped by 0 bases and J by 8 bases, with 13 bases between them. This CDR3 has 15 amino acids. Germline loops: CDR1 LGHNA, CDR2 YSLEER. The CDR3 is CASSQDRGGGEKLFF. DNA of the CDR3: TGCGCCAGCAGCCAAGATCGGGGTGGAGGCGAAAAACTGTTTTTT.

This clonotype was recorded many times. This chain joins TRBV4-1 and TRBJ2-7; TRBD1 aligns across 11 bases. V shed 4 bases, J shed 7 bases, and the junction held 6 bases outside the gene matches. The CDR3 sequence is 14 residues long. Germline CDR1 reads MGHRA; CDR2 reads YSYEKL. The CDR3 reads CASSRGTGGEEQYF. DNA of the CDR3: TGCGCCAGCAGCCGTGGGACAGGGGGTGAAGAGCAGTACTTC.

In this sample, this clonotype turned up a few times. The chain employs TRBV29-1 and TRBJ2-1; 11 bases map to TRBD2. Germline V lookup: CDR1 SQVTM, CDR2 ANQGSEA. The CDR3 loop spans 14 amino acids. Trimming cost V 3 bases and J 2 bases; bases outside gene matches: 0. The CDR3 spells CSVETSGTYNEQFF. The CDR3 nucleotides read TGCAGCGTTGAGACTAGCGGGACCTACAATGAGCAGTTCTTC.

This clonotype was seen only a few times. The chain employs TRBV6-2 or TRBV6-3 and TRBJ2-7; maybe TRBD2 (5 bases). In germline, CDR1 is MNHEY, CDR2 SVGEGT. There are 16 residues in the CDR3. Trimming removed 0 bases at V and 0 bases at J, with 12 bases between. The CDR3 bases are TGTGCCAGCAGTTACTCGAGCGGACGGTCCTCCTACGAGCAGTACTTC. It is translated as CASSYSSGRSSYEQYF.

The chain has TRBV11-2 and TRBJ2-5, with 8 positions matching TRBD1. V shed 0 bases, J shed 2 bases, and the junction held 8 bases outside the gene matches. Germline assignment: CDR1 SGHAT and CDR2 FQNNGV. The CDR3 consists of 17 residues. The CDR3 nucleotides are TGTGCCAGCAGCTTAGATCTTGACAGGGGTTTTCAAGAGACCCAGTACTTC. The encoded protein is CASSLDLDRGFQETQYF.

The J gene is TRBJ2-2, the V gene TRBV20-1; D remains unclear. V dropped 6 bases and J dropped 0 bases, with 11 bases sitting between them. The CDR3 has 14 residues. CDR1 is DFQATT, CDR2 SNEGSKA, per germline (reference sequence). CDR3: CSATELANTGELFF. The CDR3 coding sequence is TGCAGTGCGACCGAGTTAGCGAACACCGGGGAGCTGTTTTTT.

Comment on this clonotype: A junction end diverges from the germline sequence, so it may reflect a read error. The rearrangement uses TRBV28 and TRBJ1-1; D not certain. This CDR3 is built from 15 residues. CDR1 is MDHEN and CDR2 is SYDVKM in the germline V gene. The CDR3 reads CARSLFLNLNTEAFF. In DNA form, the CDR3 reads TGTGCCAGGAGTTTATTCCTCAACTTGAACACTGAAGCTTTCTTT.

This clonotype was counted only a few times. CDR3 residues: CASSLSQTAYGYTF. DNA of the CDR3: TGTGCCAGCAGTTTATCTCAGACGGCCTATGGCTACACCTTC. The rearrangement uses TRBV27 and TRBJ1-2; D is ambiguous. V dropped 0 bases and J dropped 4 bases, with 9 bases sitting between them. This CDR3 spans 14 amino acids. Germline loops: CDR1 MNHEY, CDR2 SMNVEV (reference sequence).

J is TRBJ2-2 and V is TRBV2; D gene ambiguous. Per germline, CDR1 SNHLY and CDR2 FYNNEI. The V and J ends lost 0 bases and 4 bases respectively, with 3 bases between them. The CDR3 consists of 13 residues. This chain's CDR3 is CASSEAPTGELFF. The CDR3, as DNA: TGTGCCAGCAGTGAAGCACCCACCGGGGAGCTGTTTTTT.

In DNA, the CDR3 is TGTGCCAGCAGCTCTCCGGGGAGCCTTGGAGGAGCTTTCTTT. As protein: CASSSPGSLGGAFF. The gene calls are TRBV11-2 and TRBJ1-1; D gene ambiguous. V was trimmed by 4 bases and J by 10 bases, leaving 19 bases between them. The CDR3 runs 14 residues. Germline-derived CDR1 and CDR2 are SGHAT and FQNNGV.

V is TRBV27 and J is TRBJ2-5; D is possibly TRBD1 (6 bases). The germline V and J ends were trimmed by 7 bases and 1 base, with 16 bases remaining between them. This CDR3 region has 15 residues. From germline, CDR1 is MNHEY and CDR2 SMNVEV (reference sequence). In DNA form, the CDR3 reads TGTGCCAGCACCTTACGGTTGACAGGCCAAGAGACCCAGTACTTC. Residues: CASTLRLTGQETQYF.

This clonotype was observed many times. An end of the junction differs from the germline gene, which may be a read error. The chain uses TRBV7-2 and TRBJ2-3, with 11 bases that match TRBD2. The germline gives CDR1 SGHTA, CDR2 FQGNSA. This CDR3 comprises 14 residues. The CDR3 is CASSIAGGRDTQYF. The CDR3 region has the DNA TGTGCCAGCAGCATAGCGGGAGGGCGGGATACGCAGTATTTT.

V and J are TRBV9 and TRBJ2-7, with 7 positions matching TRBD2. V shed 0 bases, J shed 3 bases, and the junction held 6 bases outside the gene matches. Germline V CDR1 and CDR2: SGDLS, YYNGEE. CDR3 length: 15 amino acids. The CDR3 nucleotides are TGTGCCAGCAGCGTAGATGCGGGAGCCATCTACGAGCAGTACTTC. Protein sequence: CASSVDAGAIYEQYF. Combining the CDR3 with reference TRBV9 and TRBJ2-7 gives the whole variable domain DSGVTQTPKHLITATGQRVTLRCSPRSGDLSVYWYQQSLDQGLQFLIQYYNGEERAKGNILERFSAQQFPDLHSELNLSSLELGDSALYFCASSVDAGAIYEQYFGPGTRLTVT.

The genes are TRBV6-1 and TRBJ1-5; 9 bases agree with TRBD1. Germline trimming cut 5 bases from V and 2 bases from J; bases unmatched to any gene: 7. CDR3 length: 16 amino acids. Germline V gene sequence: CDR1 MNHNS, CDR2 SASEGT. The CDR3 protein is CASSRQGEFGNQPQHF. Written as DNA, the CDR3 is TGTGCCAGCAGTAGACAGGGGGAGTTTGGCAATCAGCCCCAGCATTTT.

V and J are TRBV15 and TRBJ2-1; 9 bases map to TRBD2. The CDR3 length is 16 residues. V gave up 1 base and J gave up 0 bases; unmatched junction bases: 1. CDR1 LNHNV and CDR2 YYDKDF come from the germline V gene (reference sequence). CDR3 in DNA: TGTGCCACCAGCAGAGGACTAGCGGCCTCCTACAATGAGCAGTTCTTC. This gives the protein CATSRGLAASYNEQFF.

This chain joins TRBV28 and TRBJ1-6; D possibly corresponds to TRBD1 (5 bases). Germline loops: CDR1 MDHEN, CDR2 SYDVKM. The CDR3 loop spans 14 amino acids. The V end was cut by 5 bases, the J end by 6 bases, with 11 bases between. The CDR3 sequence is CASSIRGSNSPLHF. In DNA form, the CDR3 reads TGTGCCAGCAGTATTCGGGGGAGTAATTCACCCCTCCACTTT.

This clonotype was seen a handful of times. This rearrangement joins TRBV20-1 to TRBJ2-7; D is unclear. In germline, CDR1 is DFQATT, CDR2 SNEGSKA (reference sequence). Trimming cost V 1 base and J 6 bases, with 4 bases left between them. CDR3 length: 10 amino acids. The CDR3 DNA follows: TGCAGTGCTAGAGTGGGCGAGCAGTACTTC. Translated: CSARVGEQYF.

This clonotype was observed once. The chain combines TRBV5-1 with TRBJ2-1, with D tentatively TRBD1 (6 bases). Germline CDR1 SGHRS, CDR2 YFSETQ. The V and J ends lost 0 bases and 3 bases respectively, with 13 bases between them. There are 16 residues in the CDR3. The CDR3 nucleotides read TGCGCCAGCAGCTTGGCGGGACATTCAAGCTACAATGAGCAGTTCTTC. Protein sequence: CASSLAGHSSYNEQFF.

This chain links TRBV24-1 with TRBJ2-3; TRBD2 agrees at 8 bases. Germline CDR1 and CDR2: KGHDR and SFDVKD. The J segment lost 7 bases and the V segment lost 0 bases, leaving 11 bases of the junction unmatched. The CDR3 runs 17 residues. The CDR3 protein is CATSDLRGSGASNTQYF. CDR3 DNA: TGTGCCACCAGTGATTTGCGGGGTAGCGGGGCTAGTAATACGCAGTATTTT.